The T cell receptor (beta chain) described here comes from a study of blood T cells in healthy people across ages. Study-level results: Long-lived donors carried more naive CD4+ cells and greater diversity than aged donors. Per million T cells, TCR beta diversity dropped about linearly as age rose. The percentage of naive T cells correlated strongly with TCR beta diversity.

With V trimmed by 0 bases and J by 5 bases, 21 bases remained unmatched. Germline V gives CDR1 SGHTA, CDR2 FQGNSA. The CDR3 is 20 residues long. A second PCR of 7 to 11 cycles used a sample-barcoded 5' primer and a J-beta primer mix. TCRdb re-analysed the 5' RACE reads in MiXCR, keeping a single row per CDR3 protein. The sample has around 2 million distinct CDR3 sequences, roughly 43% seen once. Extraction of total RNA produced a minimum of 5 micrograms from each sample. A note on this clonotype: No antigen is known for it.

Sequencing used blood. V is TRBV7-2 and J is TRBJ1-2; 7 bases are a match to TRBD1. The receptor comes from a human donor in good health. The CDR3 coding sequence is TGTGCCAGCAGCTTAGCGCTTTCGGGAATTCTCACAGGGGCTCATTATGGCTACACCTTC. It is translated as CASSLALSGILTGAHYGYTF. The variable domain in full, completed from reference TRBV7-2 and TRBJ1-2, reads GAGVSQSPSNKVTEKGKDVELRCDPISGHTALYWYRQSLGQGLEFLIYFQGNSAPDKSGLPSDRFSAERTGGSVSTLTIQRTQQEDSAVYLCASSLALSGILTGAHYGYTFGSGTRLTVV.